These 21 T cell receptor beta chains were sequenced from one sample in a study of a mutant IDH1 vaccine in newly diagnosed glioma. This sample's time point: baseline, week 1 (first vaccination visit). Treatment noted: pre-vaccination baseline after standard-of-care therapy. TCRdb keeps only in-frame clones here, not all; method: immunoSEQ multiplex PCR. The table includes about 16,000 clones, more than 80% detected once. The source was PBMCs, collected from a glioma patient treated with radiotherapy, temozolomide or both. These receptor sequences come from a woman aged 35 to 49 with glioma. Some clones in this sample may be carry-over from other donors' samples.

This clone was counted a single time. J is TRBJ2-7 and V is TRBV27; 7 bases align to TRBD1. V lost 0 bases, J lost 1 base, and 3 bases stayed unmatched. Germline V CDR1 and CDR2: MNHEY, SMNVEV (reference sequence). This CDR3 is built from 15 residues. CDR3 sequence reads: CASSLSGTDSYEQYF. CDR3 nucleotide sequence: TGTGCCAGCAGTTTATCCGGGACAGATTCCTACGAGCAGTACTTC.

The chain couples TRBV4-1 to TRBJ1-2; 8 bases are shared with TRBD1. Germline lookup yields CDR1 MGHRA and CDR2 YSYEKL. This CDR3 region has 15 residues. J was trimmed by 8 bases and V by 1 base; bases with no gene match: 9. In nucleotides, the CDR3 is TGCGCCAGCAGCCAAGTAGGGTCGACAGGGGAGGGCTACACCTTC. It is translated as CASSQVGSTGEGYTF.

The V and J genes are TRBV28 and TRBJ2-7, with unresolved D. This CDR3 is 15 amino acids long. Trimming left V 5 bases short and J 2 bases short, with 16 bases between. Germline loops: CDR1 MDHEN, CDR2 SYDVKM. The CDR3 region is CASSQFFRHTYEQYF. CDR3 DNA sequence: TGTGCCAGCAGTCAATTCTTCAGGCATACCTACGAGCAGTACTTC.

V is TRBV5-1 and J is TRBJ2-7; 10 nucleotides match TRBD1. Germline V gene sequence: CDR1 SGHRS, CDR2 YFSETQ. The CDR3 length is 14 residues. V gave up 4 bases and J gave up 2 bases; unmatched junction bases: 3. For the CDR3, the DNA is TGCGCCAGCAGCCGGGACAGGGGAACCTACGAGCAGTACTTC. It specifies CASSRDRGTYEQYF.

The J gene is TRBJ2-5, the V gene TRBV29-1, with D unresolved. CDR1 is SQVTM, CDR2 ANQGSEA, per germline. V shed 4 bases and J shed 4 bases, with 16 bases lying between them. This CDR3 has 14 amino acids. CDR3 DNA: TGCAGCGTTGTGGGCATTCTAACTCGAGAGACCCAGTACTTC. Protein product: CSVVGILTRETQYF.

This chain connects TRBV6-5 to TRBJ2-1; 10 nucleotides agree with TRBD2. J gave up 2 bases and V 6 bases, and 4 bases lay outside the gene matches. The CDR3 has 15 amino acids. Germline assignment: CDR1 MNHEY and CDR2 SVGAGI. CDR3 residues: CASSPSGGPYNEQFF. Written as DNA, the CDR3 is TGTGCCAGCAGCCCTAGCGGGGGCCCCTACAATGAGCAGTTCTTC.

The chain uses TRBV7-9 and TRBJ2-7, with D possibly matching TRBD2 (6 bases). The CDR3 is made up of 11 amino acids. Germline V gene sequence: CDR1 SEHNR, CDR2 FQNEAQ (reference sequence). V lost 11 bases, J lost 9 bases, and 17 bases lay in between. Here the CDR3 DNA reads TGTGCCGTCGAGGAGGGTAAAGCGCAGTACTTC. It codes for CAVEEGKAQYF. Using reference TRBV7-9 and TRBJ2-7 for the parts outside the CDR3, the full variable domain is DTGVSQNPRHKITKRGQNVTFRCDPISEHNRLYWYRQTLGQGPEFLTYFQNEAQLEKSRLLSDRFSAERPKGSFSTLEIQRTEQGDSAMYLCAVEEGKAQYFGPGTRLTVT.

Written as DNA, the CDR3 is TGTGCCACCACCCCCACCTCCCTCAATCAGCCCCAGCATTTT. It specifies CATTPTSLNQPQHF. The V and J genes are TRBV19 and TRBJ1-5; D remains unclear. Germline values: CDR1 LNHDA, CDR2 SQIVND (reference sequence). V was clipped by 10 bases and J by 3 bases, with 16 bases between them. This CDR3 region has 14 residues. Full variable domain (missing parts from reference TRBV19 and TRBJ1-5): DGGITQSPKYLFRKEGQNVTLSCEQNLNHDAMYWYRQDPGQGLRLIYYSQIVNDFQKGDIAEGYSVSREKKESFPLTVTSAQKNPTAFYLCATTPTSLNQPQHFGDGTRLSIL.

The rearrangement uses TRBV5-1 and TRBJ2-4; 9 positions match TRBD1. Germline V gives CDR1 SGHRS, CDR2 YFSETQ. V shed 5 bases and J 2 bases; nucleotides not matched to a gene: 8. The CDR3 consists of 16 residues. The CDR3 DNA is TGCGCCAGCAGACAAGGGACAGGGATTACCAAAAACATTCAGTACTTC. Its translation: CASRQGTGITKNIQYF.

The V and J genes are TRBV25-1 and TRBJ1-2; D is unresolved. CDR1 is MGHDK, CDR2 SYGVNS, per germline. The CDR3 totals 11 residues. Trimming removed 2 bases at V and 2 bases at J, with 0 bases between. CDR3 nucleotide sequence: TGTGCCAGCAGTGAAAACTATGGCTACACCTTC. It is translated as CASSENYGYTF.

The V call is TRBV2, the J call TRBJ2-1; 8 bases agree with TRBD1. With 0 bases clipped from V and 8 bases from J, the junction kept 6 bases outside the gene matches. Germline V gives CDR1 SNHLY, CDR2 FYNNEI. This CDR3 has 15 residues. The chain's CDR3 is CASSEARDRSYEQFF. The CDR3 region has the DNA TGTGCCAGCAGTGAAGCCCGGGACAGGAGCTATGAGCAGTTCTTC. The full variable domain, rest sourced from reference TRBV2 and TRBJ2-1, is EPEVTQTPSHQVTQMGQEVILRCVPISNHLYFYWYRQILGQKVEFLVSFYNNEISEKSEIFDDQFSVERPDGSNFTLKIRSTKLEDSAMYFCASSEARDRSYEQFFGPGTRLTVL.

The chain employs TRBV2 and TRBJ2-1; D unresolved. Germline V lookup: CDR1 SNHLY, CDR2 FYNNEI. V lost 7 bases and J 7 bases, leaving 11 bases between the germline ends. The CDR3 loop spans 12 amino acids. The CDR3 nucleotides are TGTGCCAGCACCCCGAGTCATAATGAGCAGTTCTTC. It encodes CASTPSHNEQFF.

The CDR3 DNA reads as TGTGCCAGCAGTCCCGGAGGACTAGCGGGAAGAGAGACCCAGTACTTC. Protein: CASSPGGLAGRETQYF. This sequence joins TRBV27 and TRBJ2-5, with 12 bases lining up with TRBD2. With V trimmed by 5 bases and J by 4 bases, 8 bases remained unmatched. Germline lookup yields CDR1 MNHEY and CDR2 SMNVEV (reference sequence). This CDR3 comprises 16 residues.

The chain carries TRBV4-2 and TRBJ1-2, with a possible D match to TRBD1 (5 bases). The CDR3 has 13 residues. Trimming cost V 6 bases and J 8 bases, with 16 bases left between them. Germline CDR1 reads LGHNA; CDR2 reads YNFKEQ. This CDR3 reads CASSQPPAGGYTF. DNA of the CDR3: TGTGCCAGCAGTCAGCCCCCAGCAGGGGGCTACACCTTC.

This clone was seen a handful of times. This sequence joins TRBV28 and TRBJ2-7; maybe TRBD1 (5 bases). CDR1 is MDHEN, CDR2 SYDVKM, per germline. The CDR3 consists of 12 residues. With 4 bases removed from V and 4 bases from J, the gap between germline ends came to 8 bases. Here the CDR3 DNA reads TGTGCCAGCAGTTCAACAGGTTACGAGCAGTACTTC. This gives the protein CASSSTGYEQYF.

V is TRBV2 and J is TRBJ2-7, with D possibly matching TRBD2 (5 bases). V was pared by 4 bases and J by 0 bases, with 19 bases between. This CDR3 has 17 residues. Germline CDR1 is SNHLY and CDR2 is FYNNEI. In nucleotides, the CDR3 is TGTGCCAGCAGTGCCACGTCAAGGAGGATTAGCTCCTACGAGCAGTACTTC. It specifies CASSATSRRISSYEQYF.

In DNA form, the CDR3 reads TGCGCCAGCAGCCAAAGGACAGGAGACACCGGGGAGCTGTTTTTT. Translated, it gives CASSQRTGDTGELFF. V and J are TRBV4-1 and TRBJ2-2; 7 nucleotides match TRBD1. Germline CDR1 and CDR2: MGHRA and YSYEKL. With 2 bases clipped from V and 3 bases from J, the junction kept 3 bases outside the gene matches. The CDR3 extends over 15 amino acids.

CDR3 region: CASSTPGGNTEAFF. CDR3 DNA sequence: TGTGCCAGTAGTACCCCAGGGGGGAACACTGAAGCTTTCTTT. V is TRBV19 and J is TRBJ1-1; 7 bases agree with TRBD1. Germline V gene lookup returns CDR1 LNHDA and CDR2 SQIVND (reference sequence). There are 14 residues in the CDR3. With V trimmed by 4 bases and J by 1 base, 3 bases remained unmatched.

This chain uses TRBV7-8 with TRBJ2-7, with D unclear. CDR1 is SGHVS, CDR2 FQNEAQ, per germline. The CDR3 runs 12 residues. V was pared by 1 base and J by 6 bases, with 7 bases between. The CDR3: CASSLGTVEQYF. The DNA of the CDR3 is TGTGCCAGCAGCTTAGGAACGGTCGAGCAGTACTTC.

The chain joins TRBV6-1 to TRBJ2-5; a weak D match, TRBD1 (6 bases). V lost 6 bases to trimming and J lost 5 bases, with 13 bases between them. This CDR3 is built from 13 residues. Germline V CDR1 and CDR2: MNHNS, SASEGT. CDR3 DNA: TGTGCCAGCAGCGTCACAGGGTTGGAGACCCAGTACTTC. This gives the protein CASSVTGLETQYF.

This chain connects TRBV25-1 to TRBJ2-1; D possibly uses TRBD1 or TRBD2 (5 bases each). CDR1 and CDR2 from the germline V gene are MGHDK and SYGVNS. This CDR3 is built from 13 residues. V shed 2 bases and J shed 9 bases, with 11 bases lying between them. This CDR3 reads CASSEEGLAEQFF. CDR3 DNA sequence: TGTGCCAGCAGTGAAGAGGGGTTGGCTGAGCAGTTCTTC.